This TCR beta chain came from a study of T cell responses to AZD1222 COVID-19 vaccine (dated by TCRdb to about 2021). Study-level background: AZD1222 recipients whose second dose came at about 4 weeks and those whose second dose came at about 12 weeks were combined into one group, since spike-specific TCR depth and breadth did not differ between the two schedules. A total of 233 trial participants underwent TCR sequencing, of whom 207 received two doses of AZD1222 and about 25 received two doses of the MenACWY control vaccine. Trial participants were enrolled by age into subgroups of 18-55, 56-69 and 70-plus years, and 148, 28 and 57 TCR-sequenced participants, respectively, were included in these subgroups.

This specimen's time point label, interpreted: baseline before first vaccination. Vaccinee samples came from UK trials COV001 and COV002, including a single-blind randomized controlled phase 2/3 trial of AZD1222 (ChAdOx1 nCoV-19) in healthy adults. For TCRbeta chain sequencing, PBMC samples were collected from trial participants at day 0 and at day 28 after the second dose. This clone was seen only once. Its target antigen remains unknown. No base quality values were provided; no much bigger clone lies one nucleotide off. The paper as a whole reports these results and caveats: Participants were mostly white British and included more females than males, and it was suggested by the authors that clonal diversity may have been underestimated. Vaccine-associated CD4 TCRs spanned the whole spike protein, with dominant responses in regions 160-218 and 743-854. Reportedly, almost half of the unique spike-specific TCRs recognized epitopes lying outside the regions that are mutated in the B.1.351 and B.1.1.7 variants. After two AZD1222 doses, spike-specific TCR breadth and depth were significantly higher than at day 0 and than in MenACWY recipients. Because no day 14 peak-response samples were available, the repertoires could be characterized only after the peak T cell response. In the small 56-69-year group, the increase in depth fell short of significance, most likely because of low power. Conclusions about previously exposed vaccinees were limited because only a handful of AZD1222 recipients were SARS-CoV-2 seropositive at baseline.

The CDR3 regions of human TCRbeta chains were analyzed by immunosequencing. From the authors' description of their analysis: Repertoire TCRs were matched against a reference library of SARS-CoV-2-specific TCRs generated with the MIRA antigen-specificity platform. Breadth meant the fraction of unique TCRs that were SARS-CoV-2-associated, whereas depth meant the fraction of total T cells that were SARS-CoV-2-associated. Using the MIRA data, each spike-specific TCR was assigned both to the spike region to which the TCR was reactive and to a CD4 or CD8 class. Log10-transformed breadth and depth values were compared by one-way ANOVA with Sidak's multiple comparisons tests. TCRdb limited this immuneACCESS table to in-frame rearrangements with V and J called. A share of clones is missing; checked studies link under half to unresolved V genes, and the rest is unexplained. Clonal size and the V and J genes are those of that table, whereas D and trimming came from the DNA. This sample comprises approximately 190,000 clones, around 90% of them detected only once. Roughly 0.99% of the sample is held by the ten biggest clonotypes.

The material was peripheral blood, obtained on day 0 of AZD1222 vaccination. This receptor was obtained from an adult in good health.

The DNA reads as follows: TGTGCCAGCAGTTTACCCGGACAGGCAGAATATGGCTACACCTTC. Its product reads: CASSLPGQAEYGYTF. The V and J segments used are TRBV28 and TRBJ1-2, with TRBD1 matching 7 junction bases. The CDR3 contains 15 residues, cysteine and phenylalanine counted. The only DNA kept is the CDR3, 45 bases in frame from the first base. The germline V gene supplies CDR1 MDHEN and CDR2 SYDVKM. The germline V and J ends show losses of 2 bases and 5 bases respectively, and no gene match explains 8 bases of the junction.